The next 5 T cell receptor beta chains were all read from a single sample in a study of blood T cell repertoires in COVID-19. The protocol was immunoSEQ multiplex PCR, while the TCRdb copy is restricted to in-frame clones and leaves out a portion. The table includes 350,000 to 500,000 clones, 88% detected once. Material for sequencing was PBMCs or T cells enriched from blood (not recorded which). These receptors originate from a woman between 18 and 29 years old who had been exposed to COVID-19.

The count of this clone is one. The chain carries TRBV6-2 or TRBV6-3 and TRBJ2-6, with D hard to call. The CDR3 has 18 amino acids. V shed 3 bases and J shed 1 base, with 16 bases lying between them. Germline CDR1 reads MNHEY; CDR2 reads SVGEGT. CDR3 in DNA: TGTGCCAGCAGTTATCCACTCCGCACAGAGTCTGGGGCCAACGTCCTGACTTTC. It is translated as CASSYPLRTESGANVLTF.

CDR3 residues: CASSQEGGTGAPYGYTF. The DNA of the CDR3 is TGTGCCAGCAGCCAAGAGGGGGGGACAGGCGCGCCCTATGGCTACACCTTC. The chain uses TRBV3-1 (or the pseudogene TRBV3-2) and TRBJ1-2, with 8 positions matching TRBD1. V trimming: 0 bases; J trimming: 4 bases; junction bases outside the gene matches: 10. The CDR3 has 17 amino acids. Germline V gene sequence: CDR1 LGHDT, CDR2 YNNKEL (reference sequence).

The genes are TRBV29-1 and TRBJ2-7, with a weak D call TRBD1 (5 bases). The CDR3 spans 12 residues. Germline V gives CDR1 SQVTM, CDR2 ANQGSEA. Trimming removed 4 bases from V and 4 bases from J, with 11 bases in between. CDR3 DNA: TGCAGCGTTGTATTCCAGGGATACGAGCAGTACTTC. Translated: CSVVFQGYEQYF.

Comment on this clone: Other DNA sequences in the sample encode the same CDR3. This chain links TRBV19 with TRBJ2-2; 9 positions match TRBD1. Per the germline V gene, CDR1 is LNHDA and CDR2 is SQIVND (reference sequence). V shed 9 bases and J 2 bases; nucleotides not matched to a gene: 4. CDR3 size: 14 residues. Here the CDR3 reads CASSGQGNTGELFF. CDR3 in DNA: TGTGCCAGCTCGGGACAGGGTAACACCGGGGAGCTGTTTTTT.

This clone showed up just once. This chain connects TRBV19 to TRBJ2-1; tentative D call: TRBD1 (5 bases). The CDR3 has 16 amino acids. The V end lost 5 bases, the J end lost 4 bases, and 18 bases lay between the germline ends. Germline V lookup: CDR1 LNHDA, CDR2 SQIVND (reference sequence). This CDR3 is CASSPQGGLRYNEQFF. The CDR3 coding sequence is TGTGCCAGTAGTCCGCAGGGCGGCCTTCGATACAATGAGCAGTTCTTC.